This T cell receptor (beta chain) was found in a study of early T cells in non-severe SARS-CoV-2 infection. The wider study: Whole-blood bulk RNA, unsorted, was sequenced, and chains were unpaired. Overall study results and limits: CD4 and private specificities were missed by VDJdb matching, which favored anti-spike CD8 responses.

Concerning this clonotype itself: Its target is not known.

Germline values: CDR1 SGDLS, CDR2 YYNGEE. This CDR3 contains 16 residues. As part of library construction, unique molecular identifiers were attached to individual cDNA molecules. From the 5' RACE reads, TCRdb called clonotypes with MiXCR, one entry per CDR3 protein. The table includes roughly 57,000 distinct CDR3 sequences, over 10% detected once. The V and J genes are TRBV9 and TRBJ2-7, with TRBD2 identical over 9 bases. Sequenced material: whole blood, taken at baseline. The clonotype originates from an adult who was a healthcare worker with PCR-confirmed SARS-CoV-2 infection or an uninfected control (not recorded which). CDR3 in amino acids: CAAAPREGFTSYEQYF. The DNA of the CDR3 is TGTGCAGCAGCGCCGCGGGAGGGTTTTACCTCCTACGAGCAGTACTTC. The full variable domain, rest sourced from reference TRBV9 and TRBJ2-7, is DSGVTQTPKHLITATGQRVTLRCSPRSGDLSVYWYQQSLDQGLQFLIQYYNGEERAKGNILERFSAQQFPDLHSELNLSSLELGDSALYFCAAAPREGFTSYEQYFGPGTRLTVT.